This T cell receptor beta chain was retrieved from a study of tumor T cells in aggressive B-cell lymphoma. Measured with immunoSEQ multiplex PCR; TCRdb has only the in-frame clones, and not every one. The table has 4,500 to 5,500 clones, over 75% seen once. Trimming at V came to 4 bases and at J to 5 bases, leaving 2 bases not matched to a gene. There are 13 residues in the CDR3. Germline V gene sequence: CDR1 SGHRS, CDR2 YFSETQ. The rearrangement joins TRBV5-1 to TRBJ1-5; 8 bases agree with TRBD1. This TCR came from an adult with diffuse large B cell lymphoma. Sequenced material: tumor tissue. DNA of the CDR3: TGCGCCAGCAGCCTGGGACAGGATCAGCCCCAGCATTTT. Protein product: CASSLGQDQPQHF. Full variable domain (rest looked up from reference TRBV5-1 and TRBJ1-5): KAGVTQTPRYLIKTRGQQVTLSCSPISGHRSVSWYQQTPGQGLQFLFEYFSETQRNKGNFPGRFSGRQFSNSRSEMNVSTLELGDSALYLCASSLGQDQPQHFGDGTRLSIL.